A selection of T cell receptor beta chains follows, all from one sample in a study of Graves' ophthalmopathy and Graves' hyperthyroidism. TCRdb ran MiXCR on the multiplex PCR reads and lists one entry per CDR3 protein. The sample lists about 57,000 distinct CDR3 sequences, approximately 45% occurring once. The material sequenced was peripheral blood. These TCRs come from an adult woman with Graves' ophthalmopathy. Each CDR3 is given without its conserved first and last residue. The order of the fields is J gene, V gene, CDR3 protein.

TRBJ2-1	TRBV24-1	ATSGSGSNHNEQF
TRBJ2-1	TRBV5-1	ASRLGGSYNEQF
TRBJ2-3	TRBV2	ASSAGTQY
TRBJ1-1	TRBV19	ACELAGQFSNTEAF
TRBJ1-5	TRBV6-5	ASCVGARQPQH
TRBJ1-2	TRBV30	AWMDRGVSSYT
TRBJ2-1	TRBV29-1	SLGLANNEQF
TRBJ2-7	TRBV19	ASTTTGFEAYEQY
TRBJ1-1	TRBV11-2	ASSSRGGTEAF
TRBJ2-1	TRBV10-1	ASSALPPFTSFNGEQF
TRBJ2-3	TRBV20-1	SARSLAGEDTTDTQY
TRBJ2-3	TRBV20-1	SAPGQGAGVAYNEQY
TRBJ1-1	TRBV19	ASTLWRMNTEAF
TRBJ1-5	TRBV2	ASRETDSLGPQH
TRBJ2-3	TRBV7-6	ASSLASGSTDTQY
TRBJ2-3	TRBV20-1	STQAARQY
TRBJ2-3	TRBV28	ASSWGLAGVGTQY
TRBJ2-3	TRBV4-3	ASSQSPVPTGSDTDTQY
TRBJ1-2	TRBV19	ASSINLYGYT
TRBJ2-5	TRBV29-1	SVELDRLKETQY
TRBJ2-3	TRBV20-1	SVLTSGTYTDTQY
TRBJ1-4	TRBV20-1	SARSQGNEKLF
TRBJ2-1	TRBV4-3	ASSHGLAGDHEQF
TRBJ2-1	TRBV21-1	ASSRPGGAYEQF
TRBJ2-5	TRBV7-9	ASSAKATQY
TRBJ2-1	TRBV5-6	ASSLEVGTQF
TRBJ2-1	TRBV19	ASSMGEWGTGGLNEQF
TRBJ2-1	TRBV24-1	ATSARASGNYNEQF
TRBJ2-7	TRBV20-1	SARVRGGQGGYEQY
TRBJ1-1	TRBV5-6	ASSLGQRGTEAS
TRBJ1-1	TRBV20-1	SASTGDGMNTEAF
TRBJ1-2	TRBV29-1	SVVRRGGYT
TRBJ2-3	TRBV5-6	ASSLLLAGASDTQY
TRBJ1-1	TRBV10-3	AISESLVPRDKADTEAF
TRBJ2-5	TRBV11-2	ASSRTSGGAQTQY
TRBJ1-5	TRBV20-1	SARPTEVPRNQPQH
TRBJ2-7	TRBV19	ASSPRLAGGEQY